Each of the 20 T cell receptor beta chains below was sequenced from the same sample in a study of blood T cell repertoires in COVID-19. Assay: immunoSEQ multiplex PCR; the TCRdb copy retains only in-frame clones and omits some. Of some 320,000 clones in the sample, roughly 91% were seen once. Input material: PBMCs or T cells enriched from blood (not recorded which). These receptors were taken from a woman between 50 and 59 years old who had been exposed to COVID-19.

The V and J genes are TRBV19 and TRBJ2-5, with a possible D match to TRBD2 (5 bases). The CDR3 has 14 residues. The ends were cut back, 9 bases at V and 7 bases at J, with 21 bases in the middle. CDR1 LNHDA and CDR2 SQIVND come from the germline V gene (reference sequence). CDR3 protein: CASADDRREGTQYF. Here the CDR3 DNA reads TGTGCCAGCGCGGACGACCGACGAGAGGGGACCCAGTACTTC.

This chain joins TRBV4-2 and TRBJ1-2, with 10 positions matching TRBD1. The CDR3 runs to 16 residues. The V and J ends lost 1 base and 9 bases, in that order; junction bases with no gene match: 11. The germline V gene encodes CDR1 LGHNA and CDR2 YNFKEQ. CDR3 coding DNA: TGTGCCAGCAGCCAAGGCAACACCGGGACAGGGGCTCGCTACACCTTC. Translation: CASSQGNTGTGARYTF.

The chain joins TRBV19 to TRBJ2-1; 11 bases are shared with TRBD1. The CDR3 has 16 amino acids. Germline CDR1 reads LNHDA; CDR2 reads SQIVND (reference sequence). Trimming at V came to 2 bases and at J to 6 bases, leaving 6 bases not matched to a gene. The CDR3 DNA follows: TGTGCCAGTAGTATACAGGGACAGGGGGTACCCAATGAGCAGTTCTTC. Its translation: CASSIQGQGVPNEQFF. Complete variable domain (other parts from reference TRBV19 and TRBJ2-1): DGGITQSPKYLFRKEGQNVTLSCEQNLNHDAMYWYRQDPGQGLRLIYYSQIVNDFQKGDIAEGYSVSREKKESFPLTVTSAQKNPTAFYLCASSIQGQGVPNEQFFGPGTRLTVL.

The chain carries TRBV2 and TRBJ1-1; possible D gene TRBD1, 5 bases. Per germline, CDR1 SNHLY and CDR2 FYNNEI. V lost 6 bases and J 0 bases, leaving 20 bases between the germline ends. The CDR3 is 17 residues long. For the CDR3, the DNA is TGTGCCAGCAGAAACACACTCGGGGGGGGGATGAACACTGAAGCTTTCTTT. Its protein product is CASRNTLGGGMNTEAFF.

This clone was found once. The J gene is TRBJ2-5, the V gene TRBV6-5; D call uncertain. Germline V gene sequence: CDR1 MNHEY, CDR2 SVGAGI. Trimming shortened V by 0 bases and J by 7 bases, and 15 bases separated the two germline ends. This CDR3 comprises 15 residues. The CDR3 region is CASSYSAGDLSTQYF. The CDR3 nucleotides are TGTGCCAGCAGTTACTCGGCAGGTGATCTATCGACCCAGTACTTC.

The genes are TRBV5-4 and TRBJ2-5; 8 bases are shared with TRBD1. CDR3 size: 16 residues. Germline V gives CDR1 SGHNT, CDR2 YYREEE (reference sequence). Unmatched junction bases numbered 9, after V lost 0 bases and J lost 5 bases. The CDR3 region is CASSLAPGQVGETQYF. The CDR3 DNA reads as TGTGCCAGCAGCTTGGCCCCGGGACAGGTAGGGGAGACCCAGTACTTC.

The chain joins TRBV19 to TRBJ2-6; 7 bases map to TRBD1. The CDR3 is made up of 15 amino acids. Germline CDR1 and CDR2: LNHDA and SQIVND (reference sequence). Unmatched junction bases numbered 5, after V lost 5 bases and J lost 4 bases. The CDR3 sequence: CASSPTGFGANVLTF. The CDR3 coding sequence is TGTGCCAGTAGTCCGACAGGGTTCGGGGCCAACGTCCTGACTTTC.

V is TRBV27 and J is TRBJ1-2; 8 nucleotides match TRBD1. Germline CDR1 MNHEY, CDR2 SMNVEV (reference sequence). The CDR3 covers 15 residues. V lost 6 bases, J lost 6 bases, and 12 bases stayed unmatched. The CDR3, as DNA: TGTGCCAGCAGCAGGTCAGGGGGCGCGAATAATGGCTACACCTTC. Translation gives CASSRSGGANNGYTF.

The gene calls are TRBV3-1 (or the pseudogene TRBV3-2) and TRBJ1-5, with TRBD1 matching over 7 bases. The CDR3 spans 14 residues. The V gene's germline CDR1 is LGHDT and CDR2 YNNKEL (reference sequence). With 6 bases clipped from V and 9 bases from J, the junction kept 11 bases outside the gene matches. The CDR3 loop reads CASSPAVEGAPQHF. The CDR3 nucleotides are TGTGCCAGCAGTCCAGCGGTGGAGGGGGCGCCCCAGCATTTT.

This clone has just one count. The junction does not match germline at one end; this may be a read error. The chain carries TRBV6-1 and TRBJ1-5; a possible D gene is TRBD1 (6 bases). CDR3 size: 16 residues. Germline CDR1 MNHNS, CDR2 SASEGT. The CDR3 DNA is TGTGCCAGCAGCGAAGGACAGCCTTATAGCAATCAGCCCCAGCATTTT. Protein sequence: CASSEGQPYSNQPQHF.

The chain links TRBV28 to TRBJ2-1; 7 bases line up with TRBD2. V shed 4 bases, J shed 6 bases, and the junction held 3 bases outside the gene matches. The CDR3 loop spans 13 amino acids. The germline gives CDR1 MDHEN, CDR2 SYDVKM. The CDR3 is CASSWEGPNEQFF. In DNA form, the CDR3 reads TGTGCCAGCAGTTGGGAGGGTCCCAATGAGCAGTTCTTC.

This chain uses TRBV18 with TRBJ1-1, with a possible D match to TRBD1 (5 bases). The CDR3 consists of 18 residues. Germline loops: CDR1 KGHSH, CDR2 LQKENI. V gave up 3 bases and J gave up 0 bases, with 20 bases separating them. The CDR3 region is CASSPLQGTNTLNTEAFF. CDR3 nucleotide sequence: TGTGCCAGCTCACCGCTCCAGGGAACCAACACCCTGAACACTGAAGCTTTCTTT.

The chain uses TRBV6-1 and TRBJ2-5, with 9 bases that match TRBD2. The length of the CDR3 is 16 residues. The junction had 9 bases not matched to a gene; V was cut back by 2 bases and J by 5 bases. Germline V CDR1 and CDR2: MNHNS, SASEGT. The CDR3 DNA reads TGTGCCAGCAGTGAATCAGCCGGCGGGGGGGCGGAGACCCAGTACTTC. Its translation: CASSESAGGGAETQYF.

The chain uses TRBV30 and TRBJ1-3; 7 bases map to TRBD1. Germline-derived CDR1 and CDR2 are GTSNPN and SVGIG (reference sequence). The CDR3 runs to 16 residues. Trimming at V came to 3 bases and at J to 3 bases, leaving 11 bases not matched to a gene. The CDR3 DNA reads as TGTGCCTGGAGCAGAGACAGGGATTCCCTTGGAAACACCATATATTTT. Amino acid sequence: CAWSRDRDSLGNTIYF. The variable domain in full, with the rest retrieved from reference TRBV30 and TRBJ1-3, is SQTIHQWPATLVQPVGSPLSLECTVEGTSNPNLYWYRQAAGRGLQLLFYSVGIGQISSEVPQNLSASRPQDRQFILSSKKLLLSDSGFYLCAWSRDRDSLGNTIYFGEGSWLTVV.

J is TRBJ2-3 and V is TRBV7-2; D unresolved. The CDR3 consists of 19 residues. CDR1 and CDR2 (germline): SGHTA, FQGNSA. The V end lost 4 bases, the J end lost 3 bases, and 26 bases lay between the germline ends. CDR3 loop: CASSSLVAGFLGRTDTQYF. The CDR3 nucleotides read TGTGCCAGCAGCTCTTTGGTAGCTGGGTTTTTAGGAAGGACAGATACGCAGTATTTT.

As DNA, the CDR3 is TGTGCCAGCAGCCGATACGGGGTTTACCAAGAGACCCAGTACTTC. This encodes CASSRYGVYQETQYF. The chain has TRBV9 and TRBJ2-5; D possibly corresponds to TRBD2 (5 bases). The CDR3 is 15 residues long. Trimming took off 4 bases at V and 0 bases at J, with 13 bases between the two ends. Germline V gene sequence: CDR1 SGDLS, CDR2 YYNGEE. The entire variable domain, with the rest obtained from reference TRBV9 and TRBJ2-5, is as follows: DSGVTQTPKHLITATGQRVTLRCSPRSGDLSVYWYQQSLDQGLQFLIQYYNGEERAKGNILERFSAQQFPDLHSELNLSSLELGDSALYFCASSRYGVYQETQYFGPGTRLLVL.

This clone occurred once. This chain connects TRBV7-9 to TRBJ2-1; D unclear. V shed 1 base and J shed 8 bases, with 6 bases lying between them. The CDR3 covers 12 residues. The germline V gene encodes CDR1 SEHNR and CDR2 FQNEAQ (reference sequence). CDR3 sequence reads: CASSLGSDEQFF. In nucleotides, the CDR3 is TGTGCCAGCAGCTTAGGTTCCGATGAGCAGTTCTTC.

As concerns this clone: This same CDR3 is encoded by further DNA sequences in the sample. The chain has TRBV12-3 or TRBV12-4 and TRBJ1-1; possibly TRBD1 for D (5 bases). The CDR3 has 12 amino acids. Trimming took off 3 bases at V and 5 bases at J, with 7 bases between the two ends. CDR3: CASSFGGTEAFF. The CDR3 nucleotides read TGTGCCAGCAGTTTCGGGGGAACTGAAGCTTTCTTT.

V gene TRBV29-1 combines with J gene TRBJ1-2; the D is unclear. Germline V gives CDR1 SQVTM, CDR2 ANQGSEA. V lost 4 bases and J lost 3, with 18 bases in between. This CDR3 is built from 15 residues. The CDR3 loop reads CSVGFSAGRDYGYTF. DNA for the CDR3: TGCAGCGTTGGTTTCTCGGCGGGAAGGGACTATGGCTACACCTTC.

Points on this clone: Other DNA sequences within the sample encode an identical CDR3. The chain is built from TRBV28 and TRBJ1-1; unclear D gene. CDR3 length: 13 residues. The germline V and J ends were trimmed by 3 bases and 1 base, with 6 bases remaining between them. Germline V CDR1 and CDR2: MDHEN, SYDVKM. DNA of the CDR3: TGTGCCAGCAGTTTCAGGCGGAACACTGAAGCTTTCTTT. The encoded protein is CASSFRRNTEAFF.